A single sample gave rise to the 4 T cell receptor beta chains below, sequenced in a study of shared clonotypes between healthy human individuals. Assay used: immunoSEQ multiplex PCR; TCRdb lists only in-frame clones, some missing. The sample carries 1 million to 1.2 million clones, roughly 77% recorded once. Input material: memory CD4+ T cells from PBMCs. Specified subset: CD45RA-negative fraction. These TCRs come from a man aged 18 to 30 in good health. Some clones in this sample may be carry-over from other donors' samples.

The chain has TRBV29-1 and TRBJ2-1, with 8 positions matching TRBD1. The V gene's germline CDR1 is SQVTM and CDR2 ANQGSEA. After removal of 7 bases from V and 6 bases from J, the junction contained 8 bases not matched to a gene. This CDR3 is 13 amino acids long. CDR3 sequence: CSAHRTGPNEQFF. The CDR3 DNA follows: TGCAGCGCCCATCGGACAGGGCCCAATGAGCAGTTCTTC.

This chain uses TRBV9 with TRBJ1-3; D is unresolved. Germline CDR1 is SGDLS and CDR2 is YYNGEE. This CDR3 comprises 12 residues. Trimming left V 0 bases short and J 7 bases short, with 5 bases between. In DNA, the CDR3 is TGTGCCAGCAGCGTAGTTCCCAACACCATATATTTT. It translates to CASSVVPNTIYF.

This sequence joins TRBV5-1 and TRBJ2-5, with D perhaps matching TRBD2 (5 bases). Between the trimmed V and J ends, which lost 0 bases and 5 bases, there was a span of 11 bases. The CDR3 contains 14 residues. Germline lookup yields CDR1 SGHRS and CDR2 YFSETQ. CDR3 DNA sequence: TGCGCCAGCAGCTTGGTCGGGGTTGATGAGACCCAGTACTTC. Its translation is CASSLVGVDETQYF.

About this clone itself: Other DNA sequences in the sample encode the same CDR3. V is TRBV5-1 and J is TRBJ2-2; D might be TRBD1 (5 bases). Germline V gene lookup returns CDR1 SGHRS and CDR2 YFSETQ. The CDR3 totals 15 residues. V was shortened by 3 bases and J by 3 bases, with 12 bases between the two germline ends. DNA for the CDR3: TGCGCCAGCAGCTCCTCAGGGCCCGACACCGGGGAGCTGTTTTTT. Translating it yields CASSSSGPDTGELFF.